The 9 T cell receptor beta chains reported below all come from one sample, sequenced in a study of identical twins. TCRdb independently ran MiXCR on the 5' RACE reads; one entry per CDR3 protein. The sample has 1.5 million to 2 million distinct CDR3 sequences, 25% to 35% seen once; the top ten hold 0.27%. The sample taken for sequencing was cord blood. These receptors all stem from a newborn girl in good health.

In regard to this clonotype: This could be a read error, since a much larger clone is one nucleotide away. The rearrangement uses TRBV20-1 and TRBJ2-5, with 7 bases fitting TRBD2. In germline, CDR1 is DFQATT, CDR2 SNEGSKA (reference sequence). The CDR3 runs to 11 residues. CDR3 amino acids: CSGTTYNEQYF. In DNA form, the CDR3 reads TGCAGCGGGACTACCTACAATGAGCAGTACTTC.

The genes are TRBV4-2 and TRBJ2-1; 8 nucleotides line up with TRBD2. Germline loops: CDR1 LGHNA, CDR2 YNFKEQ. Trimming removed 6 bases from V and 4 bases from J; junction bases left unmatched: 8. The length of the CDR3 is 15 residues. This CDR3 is CASRSRREGYNEQFF. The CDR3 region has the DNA TGTGCCAGCAGATCTCGCCGGGAGGGTTACAATGAGCAGTTCTTC.

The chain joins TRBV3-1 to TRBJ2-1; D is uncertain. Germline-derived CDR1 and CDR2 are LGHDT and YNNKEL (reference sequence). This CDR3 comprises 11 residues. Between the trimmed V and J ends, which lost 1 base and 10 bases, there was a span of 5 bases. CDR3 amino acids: CASSQVAEQFF. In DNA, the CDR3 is TGTGCCAGCAGCCAAGTGGCGGAGCAGTTCTTC.

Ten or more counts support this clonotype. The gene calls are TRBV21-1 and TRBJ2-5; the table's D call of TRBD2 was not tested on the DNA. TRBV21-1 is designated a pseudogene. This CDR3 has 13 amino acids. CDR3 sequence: CASSKGGEETQYF. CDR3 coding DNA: TGTGCCAGCAGCAAGGGAGGGGAAGAGACCCAGTACTTC.

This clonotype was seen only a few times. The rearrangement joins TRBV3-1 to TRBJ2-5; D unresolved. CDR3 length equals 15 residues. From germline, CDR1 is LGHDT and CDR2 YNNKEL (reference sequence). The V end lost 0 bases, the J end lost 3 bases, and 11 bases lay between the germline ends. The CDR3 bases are TGTGCCAGCAGCCAAGAGAGACATAACAAAGAGACCCAGTACTTC. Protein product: CASSQERHNKETQYF.

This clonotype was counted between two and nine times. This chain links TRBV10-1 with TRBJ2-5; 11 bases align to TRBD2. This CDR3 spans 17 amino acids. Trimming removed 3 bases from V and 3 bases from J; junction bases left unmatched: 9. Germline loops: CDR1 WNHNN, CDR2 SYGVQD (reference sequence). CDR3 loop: CASSDGVGGLAEETQYF. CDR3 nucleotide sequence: TGCGCCAGCAGTGATGGCGTAGGGGGACTAGCGGAAGAGACCCAGTACTTC.

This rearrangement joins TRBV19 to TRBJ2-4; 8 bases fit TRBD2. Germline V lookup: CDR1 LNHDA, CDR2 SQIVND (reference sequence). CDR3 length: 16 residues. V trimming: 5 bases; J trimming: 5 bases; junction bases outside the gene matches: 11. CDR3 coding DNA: TGTGCCAGTAGTCGGGTCGGAGCGGGAGTCCAAAACATTCAGTACTTC. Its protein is CASSRVGAGVQNIQYF.

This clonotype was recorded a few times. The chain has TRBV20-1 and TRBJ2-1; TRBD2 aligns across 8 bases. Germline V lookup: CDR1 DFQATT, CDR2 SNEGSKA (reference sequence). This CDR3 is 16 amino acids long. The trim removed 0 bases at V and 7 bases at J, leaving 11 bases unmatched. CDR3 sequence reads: CSARDGRGGQFNEQFF. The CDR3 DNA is TGCAGTGCTAGAGACGGCCGGGGGGGGCAGTTTAATGAGCAGTTCTTC.

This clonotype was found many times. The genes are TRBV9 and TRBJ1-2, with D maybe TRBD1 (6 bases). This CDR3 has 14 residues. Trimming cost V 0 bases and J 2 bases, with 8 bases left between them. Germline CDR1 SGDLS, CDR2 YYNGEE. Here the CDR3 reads CASSVATGNYGYTF. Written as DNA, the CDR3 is TGTGCCAGCAGCGTAGCTACAGGGAACTATGGCTACACCTTC. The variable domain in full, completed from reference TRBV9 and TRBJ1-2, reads DSGVTQTPKHLITATGQRVTLRCSPRSGDLSVYWYQQSLDQGLQFLIQYYNGEERAKGNILERFSAQQFPDLHSELNLSSLELGDSALYFCASSVATGNYGYTFGSGTRLTVV.